The rows below give T cell receptor beta chains drawn from one sample of a study of early T cells in non-severe SARS-CoV-2 infection. TCRdb reprocessed the 5' RACE reads via MiXCR and lists one record per CDR3 protein. The table includes about 83,000 distinct CDR3 sequences, 10% detected once. Source: whole blood, taken at baseline. These TCRs come from an adult who was a healthcare worker with PCR-confirmed SARS-CoV-2 infection or an uninfected control (not recorded which). Each CDR3 is given with its conserved first and last residue. D genes are given only for firm matches. The listing skips clone size in some rows; elsewhere it reads once, few, many or a size class.

many | TRBJ1-2 | TRBD1 | TRBV5-4 | CASSFPQGRGGYTF | TGTGCCAGCAGCTTTCCACAGGGGAGGGGTGGCTACACCTTC
. | TRBJ2-1 | . | TRBV7-3 | CASSRHPLPGSPDEQFF | TGTGCCAGCAGCCGGCACCCCCTACCGGGATCGCCGGATGAGCAGTTCTTC
many | TRBJ1-5 | . | TRBV7-2 | CASSLRQNQPQHF | TGTGCCAGCAGCTTACGGCAGAATCAGCCCCAGCATTTT
once | TRBJ2-1 | . | TRBV7-4 | CASSLARGRLALNNEQFF | TGTGCCAGCAGCTTAGCCCGAGGTAGGCTAGCGCTGAACAATGAGCAGTTCTTC
many | TRBJ2-5 | . | TRBV27 | CASSLGVLETQYF | TGTGCCAGCAGTTTGGGGGTCCTAGAGACCCAGTACTTC
many | TRBJ2-5 | . | TRBV7-9 | CASRRGAASETQYF | TGTGCCAGCAGACGGGGAGCTGCATCAGAGACCCAGTACTTC
. | TRBJ2-3 | . | TRBV10-3 | CAISAGGTTDTQYF | TGTGCCATCAGTGCGGGCGGGACCACAGATACGCAGTATTTT
many | TRBJ1-1 | TRBD1 | TRBV10-2 | CASSGDRGAFF | TGCGCCAGCAGTGGGGACAGGGGAGCTTTCTTT
many | TRBJ1-6 | TRBD1 | TRBV9 | CASSVGQGENSPLHF | TGTGCCAGCAGCGTGGGACAGGGAGAGAATTCACCCCTCCACTTT
. | TRBJ1-2 | . | TRBV4-2 | CASSQVGSSYGYTF | TGTGCCAGCAGCCAAGTGGGCAGCTCCTATGGCTACACCTTC
. | TRBJ1-2 | . | TRBV30 | CAWSTGQAEANYGYTF | TGTGCCTGGAGTACGGGGCAAGCAGAGGCCAACTATGGCTACACCTTC
. | TRBJ1-6 | . | TRBV2 | CASSELTGGNSPLHF | TGTGCCAGCAGTGAGTTGACAGGCGGTAATTCACCCCTCCACTTT
. | TRBJ1-1 | TRBD1 | TRBV19 | CASTTRTGGTEAFF | TGTGCCAGCACCACTAGGACAGGGGGCACTGAAGCTTTCTTT
. | TRBJ1-5 | . | TRBV18 | CASSPLGTINQPQHF | TGTGCCAGCTCACCCCTCGGAACGATCAATCAGCCCCAGCATTTT
once | TRBJ2-5 | . | TRBV7-9 | CASSSADRSDQYF | TGTGCCAGCAGCTCCGCTGACAGGTCTGACCAGTACTTC
few | TRBJ2-7 | . | TRBV6-2/TRBV6-3 | CASTNPGRAEQYF | TGTGCCAGCACTAACCCGGGACGGGCCGAGCAGTACTTC
. | TRBJ2-1 | . | TRBV20-1 | CSARANYNEQFF | TGCAGTGCTAGGGCCAACTACAATGAGCAGTTCTTC
. | TRBJ1-6 | . | TRBV3-1 | CASSPLGSNSPLHF | TGTGCCAGCAGCCCCCTGGGGAGTAATTCACCCCTCCACTTT
. | TRBJ2-7 | TRBD1 | TRBV20-1 | CSATYFGTGRSYEQYF | TGCAGTGCTACTTACTTCGGGACAGGGCGCTCCTACGAGCAGTACTTC
few | TRBJ2-1 | TRBD2 | TRBV7-3 | CASSPTLAATYNEQFF | TGTGCCAGCAGCCCAACACTAGCGGCGACCTACAATGAGCAGTTCTTC
few | TRBJ1-2 | . | TRBV14 | CASSEGRRYGYTF | TGTGCCAGCAGCGAGGGACGACGCTATGGCTACACCTTC
few | TRBJ2-7 | . | TRBV9 | CASSGSPTGRDEQYF | TGTGCCAGCAGCGGTAGTCCTACAGGACGGGACGAGCAGTACTTC
many | TRBJ2-1 | TRBD2 | TRBV27 | CASSSPWSSGLNEQFF | TGTGCCAGCAGTTCCCCCTGGTCTAGCGGGTTGAATGAGCAGTTCTTC
many | TRBJ2-7 | . | TRBV18 | CASSPSFSGPAEDYEQYF | TGTGCCAGCTCACCCAGTTTTAGCGGACCCGCGGAGGACTACGAGCAGTACTTC
few | TRBJ1-1 | . | TRBV5-4 | CASSSQDEAFF | TGTGCCAGCAGCTCACAGGATGAAGCTTTCTTT
many | TRBJ2-7 | TRBD2 | TRBV4-2 | CASSQDRSGGGSYEQYF | TGTGCCAGCAGCCAAGATAGGAGCGGCGGGGGTTCCTACGAGCAGTACTTC
. | TRBJ2-2 | . | TRBV3-1 | CASSQVGELFF | TGTGCCAGCAGCCAAGTGGGGGAGCTGTTTTTT
. | TRBJ2-1 | . | TRBV7-8 | CASSIRAGYNEQFF | TGTGCCAGCAGCATCCGCGCCGGTTACAATGAGCAGTTCTTC
few | TRBJ1-3 | TRBD1 | TRBV30 | CAWSRRGRNTIYF | TGTGCCTGGAGTCGTAGGGGGCGGAACACCATATATTTT
many | TRBJ1-4 | . | TRBV20-1 | CSARMDGKLFF | TGCAGTGCCAGAATGGATGGAAAACTGTTTTTT
many | TRBJ2-1 | . | TRBV1 | CTSSPTSCYEQFF | TGCACCAGCAGCCCGACTAGCTGCTATGAGCAGTTCTTC
. | TRBJ1-2 | . | TRBV5-1 | CASRLTHLKDGYTF | TGCGCCAGCAGGCTAACCCACCTAAAGGATGGCTACACCTTC
. | TRBJ2-1 | TRBD1 | TRBV25-1 | CATSGTGNEQFF | TGTGCCACCTCTGGGACAGGGAATGAGCAGTTCTTC
. | TRBJ2-3 | . | TRBV27 | CASAGGPDTQYF | TGTGCCAGCGCTGGGGGCCCAGATACGCAGTATTTT
few | TRBJ2-7 | . | TRBV6-1 | CASTWDRYEQYF | TGTGCCAGCACCTGGGATCGGTACGAGCAGTACTTC
few | TRBJ2-1 | . | TRBV7-9 | CASSPKGQSSYNEQFF | TGTGCCAGCAGCCCCAAGGGACAAAGCTCCTACAATGAGCAGTTCTTC
. | TRBJ2-3 | . | TRBV15 | CATSRGTARTDTQYF | TGTGCCACCAGCAGAGGGACCGCCCGCACAGATACGCAGTATTTT
. | TRBJ2-7 | TRBD1 | TRBV5-5 | CASSTPGTGDYEQYF | TGTGCCAGCAGCACCCCCGGGACAGGGGACTACGAGCAGTACTTC
. | TRBJ2-7 | . | TRBV7-2 | CASSLGSGNLYEQYF | TGTGCCAGCAGCTTAGGGTCCGGAAACCTCTACGAGCAGTACTTC
many | TRBJ2-5 | . | TRBV6-5 | CASSNGGAWPTRETQYF | TGTGCCAGCAGTAACGGCGGGGCGTGGCCCACTCGGGAGACCCAGTACTTC
many | TRBJ2-2 | . | TRBV9 | CASSLQGFGNGELFF | TGTGCCAGCAGCCTCCAGGGATTCGGAAACGGGGAGCTGTTTTTT